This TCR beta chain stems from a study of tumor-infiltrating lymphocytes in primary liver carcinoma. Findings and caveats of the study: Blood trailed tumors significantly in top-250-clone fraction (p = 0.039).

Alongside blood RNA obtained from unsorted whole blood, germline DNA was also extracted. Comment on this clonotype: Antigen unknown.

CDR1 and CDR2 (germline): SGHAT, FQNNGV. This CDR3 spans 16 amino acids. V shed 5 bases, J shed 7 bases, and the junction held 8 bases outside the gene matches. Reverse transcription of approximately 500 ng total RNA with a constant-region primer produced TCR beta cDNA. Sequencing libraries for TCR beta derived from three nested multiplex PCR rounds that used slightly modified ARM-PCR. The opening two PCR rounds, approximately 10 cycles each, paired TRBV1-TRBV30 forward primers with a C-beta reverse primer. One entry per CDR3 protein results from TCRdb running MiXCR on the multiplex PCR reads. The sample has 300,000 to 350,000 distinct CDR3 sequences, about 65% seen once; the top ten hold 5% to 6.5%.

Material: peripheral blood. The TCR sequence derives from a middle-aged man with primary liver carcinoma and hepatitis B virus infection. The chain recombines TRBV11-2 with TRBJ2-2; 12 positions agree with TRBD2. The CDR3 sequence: CASSGWGLAGHGELFF. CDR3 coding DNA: TGTGCCAGCAGCGGGTGGGGACTAGCGGGTCACGGGGAGCTGTTTTTT. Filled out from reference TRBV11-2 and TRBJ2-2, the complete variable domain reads EAGVAQSPRYKIIEKRQSVAFWCNPISGHATLYWYQQILGQGPKLLIQFQNNGVVDDSQLPKDRFSAERLKGVDSTLKIQPAKLEDSAVYLCASSGWGLAGHGELFFGEGSRLTVL.